This T cell receptor (beta chain) was sequenced for a study of OX40 agonist ivuxolimab in advanced cancers. General observations from the study: Some of the nonresponding patients also showed low levels of normalized T-cell clonal expansion.

The method was immunoSEQ multiplex PCR; TCRdb's version includes in-frame clones alone and lacks a portion of them. The sample shows 48,000 or so clones, about 81% of them seen only once. Worth noting for this clone: Its antigen is as yet unknown.

Material: CD4+ or CD8+ T cells sorted from blood, obtained in a trial of the OX40 agonist ivuxolimab. The TCR sequence derives from an adult with an advanced solid tumor such as melanoma, head and neck, liver or kidney cancer.

The CDR3 sequence: CAWSHDNRIHGYTF. For the CDR3, the DNA is TGTGCCTGGAGTCACGACAATAGGATACATGGCTACACCTTC. The chain uses TRBV30 and TRBJ1-2; D remains unclear. Deletions cut 2 bases from V and 6 bases from J, with 16 bases between. Germline CDR1 is GTSNPN and CDR2 is SVGIG (reference sequence). The CDR3 extends over 14 amino acids.